Detailed here is one T cell receptor beta chain. Its specificity is not known. TCRdb reprocessed the 5' RACE reads and stores each CDR3 protein as one record, lacking DNA. This table lists 150,000 or so distinct CDR3 sequences. The CDR3 has 20 residues. Per the germline V gene, CDR1 is SGHAT and CDR2 is FQDESV (reference sequence). This sample was included in a study of monozygotic twins with inflammatory bowel disease. Study-level findings and limits: Reduced clonotype sharing with other individuals was observed in IBD patients relative to healthy twins, especially with disease activity.

The TCR was taken from a human donor with ulcerative colitis or Crohn's disease, or a healthy co-twin of an affected twin (not recorded which). The sequenced sample consisted of blood. V and J are TRBV11-1 and TRBJ2-2; TCRdb indicates TRBD1, and absent DNA this call remains unverified. CDR3 loop: CASSFPTAGGIRENTGELFF.